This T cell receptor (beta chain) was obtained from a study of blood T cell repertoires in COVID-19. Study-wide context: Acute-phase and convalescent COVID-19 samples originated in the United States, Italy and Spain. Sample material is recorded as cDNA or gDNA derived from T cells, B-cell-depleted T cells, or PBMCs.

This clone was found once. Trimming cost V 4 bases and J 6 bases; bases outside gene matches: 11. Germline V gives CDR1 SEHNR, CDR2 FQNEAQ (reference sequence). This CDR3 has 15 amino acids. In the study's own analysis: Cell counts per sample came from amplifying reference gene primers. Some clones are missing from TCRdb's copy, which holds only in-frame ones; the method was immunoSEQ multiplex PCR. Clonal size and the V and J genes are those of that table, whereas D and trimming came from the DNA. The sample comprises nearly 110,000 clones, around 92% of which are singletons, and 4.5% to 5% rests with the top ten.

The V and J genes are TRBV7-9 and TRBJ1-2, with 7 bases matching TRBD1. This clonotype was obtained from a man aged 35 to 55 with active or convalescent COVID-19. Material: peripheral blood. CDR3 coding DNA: TGTGCCAGCAGCTCCTTACAGGGGCGCGCGGATGGCTACACCTTC. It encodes CASSSLQGRADGYTF.